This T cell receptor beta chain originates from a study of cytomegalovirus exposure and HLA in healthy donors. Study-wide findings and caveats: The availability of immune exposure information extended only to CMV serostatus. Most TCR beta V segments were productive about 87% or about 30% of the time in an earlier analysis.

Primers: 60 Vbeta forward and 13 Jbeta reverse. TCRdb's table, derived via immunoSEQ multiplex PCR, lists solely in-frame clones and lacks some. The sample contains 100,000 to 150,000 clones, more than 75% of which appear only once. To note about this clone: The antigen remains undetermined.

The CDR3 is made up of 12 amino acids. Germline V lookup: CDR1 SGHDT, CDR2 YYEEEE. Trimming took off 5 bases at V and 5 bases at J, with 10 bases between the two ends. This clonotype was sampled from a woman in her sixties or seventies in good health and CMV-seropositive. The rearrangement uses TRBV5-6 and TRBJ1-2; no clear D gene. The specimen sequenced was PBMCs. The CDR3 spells CASRADRYGYTF. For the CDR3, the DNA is TGTGCCAGCAGAGCGGACCGGTATGGCTACACCTTC.